This TCR beta chain appears in the sequencing data of a study of metastatic and nonmetastatic thyroid tumors. Across the whole study: It was across blood and tumor or nodule tissue from malignant and benign thyroid patients that repertoires were compared.

This clone has ten or more counts. Its antigen is unidentified. There are 13 residues in the CDR3. Germline V gene lookup returns CDR1 DFQATT and CDR2 SNEGSKA (reference sequence). V shed 4 bases and J 7 bases; nucleotides not matched to a gene: 5. Original processing notes: CDR3 was compared across clinicopathological groups, and the resulting differences were used to build a distant-metastasis classifier for papillary thyroid cancer. With MiXCR, TCRdb reprocessed the PCR reads. The authors' filters were not applied to this entry. The sample includes tens of thousands of clones, around 13% seen only once; the top ten take about a sixth. The study's findings and limits: Reported TCR beta diversity, measured in blood and tumor, was significantly higher for malignant thyroid tumors than for benign nodules.

All patients were untreated before thyroid surgery. V gene TRBV20-1 combines with J gene TRBJ1-5, with 9 nucleotides matching TRBD1. Sequencing input: blood. This receptor was identified in a female donor with papillary thyroid cancer or a benign thyroid nodule (not recorded which). Some clones in this sample may be carry-over from other donors' samples. The CDR3 region has the DNA TGCAGTGCTATGGGACAGGGCGGCCAGCCCCAGCATTTT. Its translation is CSAMGQGGQPQHF.